This T cell receptor beta chain was found in a study of T cell responses to AZD1222 COVID-19 vaccine. Study observations and caveats: Seropositive at baseline were only a handful of AZD1222 recipients. Repertoires in all cases were sampled only once the peak T cell response had passed.

With V trimmed by 6 bases and J by 5 bases, 2 bases remained unmatched. CDR3 length equals 13 residues. Per germline, CDR1 LNHDA and CDR2 SQIVND (reference sequence). As concerns this clone: Its matching antigen is unknown.

The method was immunoSEQ multiplex PCR; TCRdb's version includes in-frame clones alone and lacks a portion of them. There are under 150,000 clones in the sample; approximately 94% occur only once, and 4.5% to 5.5% lies in the top ten. This sequence joins TRBV19 and TRBJ2-5; 11 positions match TRBD1. The receptor was isolated from an adult in good health. Sequencing used peripheral blood, obtained on day 0 of AZD1222 vaccination. As DNA, the CDR3 is TGTGCCAGTAGGGGACAGGGGGGCGAGACCCAGTACTTC. It specifies CASRGQGGETQYF.